This TCR beta chain emerged from a study of blood T cell repertoires in COVID-19. Overall study context: Samples came from the United States, Italy and Spain, spanning acute and convalescent COVID-19. PBMCs, B-cell-depleted T cells, or T cells provided the cDNA or gDNA that made up the material.

The CDR3 is 13 residues long. The germline CDR1 and CDR2 sequences are SQVTM and ANQGSEA. Trimming cost V 3 bases and J 5 bases; bases outside gene matches: 4. The protocol was immunoSEQ multiplex PCR, while the TCRdb copy is restricted to in-frame clones and leaves out a portion. The data hold just under 80,000 clones, with roughly 78% observed a single time. The origin of this receptor is a woman between 65 and 79 years old with acute or convalescent COVID-19. The sample was peripheral blood. The chain uses TRBV29-1 and TRBJ1-1; TRBD1 aligns across 9 bases. CDR3 in amino acids: CSVETGGGTEAFF. The CDR3, as DNA: TGCAGCGTTGAGACAGGGGGAGGAACTGAAGCTTTCTTT.